Listed below are T cell receptor beta chains from one sample, sequenced in a study of identical twins. TCRdb ran MiXCR on the 5' RACE reads and lists one entry per CDR3 protein. The repertoire has about 280,000 distinct CDR3 sequences, more than 6.5% of them found once; the top ten carry roughly 2%. These data are also associated with another study on yellow fever vaccine responses in identical twins.

The source material was memory (CD45RO+) T cells sorted from blood. The receptors shown here come from a woman aged 18-35 years in good health. CDR3s include the opening cysteine and the closing phenylalanine or tryptophan. The D gene is left open where the match is weak. The size entry gives once, few, many or a size class.

d_gene: TRBD2
len: 16
j_gene: TRBJ2-4
v_gene: TRBV7-8
abundance: few
CDR3aa: CASSFQSGGAWDIQYF
CDR3nt: TGTGCCAGCAGCTTCCAGAGCGGGGGGGCTTGGGACATTCAGTACTTC

d_gene: .
len: 16
j_gene: TRBJ2-2
v_gene: TRBV20-1
abundance: many
CDR3aa: CSASYVTAGRTGELFF
CDR3nt: TGCAGTGCTAGCTATGTCACGGCAGGGCGCACCGGGGAGCTGTTTTTT

d_gene: TRBD2
len: 15
j_gene: TRBJ2-3
v_gene: TRBV2
abundance: few
CDR3aa: CASGTSGTSTDTQYF
CDR3nt: TGTGCCAGCGGAACTAGCGGGACTTCCACAGATACGCAGTATTTT

d_gene: .
len: 16
j_gene: TRBJ2-3
v_gene: TRBV5-1
abundance: many
CDR3aa: CASSLRDSSSRDTQYF
CDR3nt: TGCGCCAGCAGCCTCCGGGACTCCTCATCGAGGGATACGCAGTATTTT

d_gene: .
len: 13
j_gene: TRBJ1-1
v_gene: TRBV5-1
abundance: many
CDR3aa: CASSLERQGQAFF
CDR3nt: TGCGCCAGCAGCTTGGAACGCCAGGGACAAGCTTTCTTT

d_gene: .
len: 16
j_gene: TRBJ1-5
v_gene: TRBV3-1
abundance: many
CDR3aa: CASSQSDLGSNQPQHF
CDR3nt: TGTGCCAGCAGCCAATCGGACTTGGGGTCGAATCAGCCCCAGCATTTT

d_gene: TRBD1
len: 17
j_gene: TRBJ2-6
v_gene: TRBV20-1
abundance: few
CDR3aa: CSARDKTGGSGANVLTF
CDR3nt: TGCAGTGCTAGAGACAAGACAGGGGGGTCTGGGGCCAACGTCCTGACTTTC

d_gene: .
len: 15
j_gene: TRBJ2-4
v_gene: TRBV15
abundance: few
CDR3aa: CATSRDRGGKNIQYF
CDR3nt: TGTGCCACCAGCAGAGATCGGGGTGGCAAAAACATTCAGTACTTC

d_gene: TRBD2
len: 22
j_gene: TRBJ2-1
v_gene: TRBV6-2/TRBV6-3
abundance: many
CDR3aa: CASSYSGVSFFQAGGSYNEQFF
CDR3nt: TGTGCCAGCAGTTACTCGGGTGTTTCCTTTTTTCAGGCGGGGGGGTCGTACAATGAGCAGTTCTTC

d_gene: .
len: 15
j_gene: TRBJ2-3
v_gene: TRBV5-1
abundance: many
CDR3aa: CASSLSAGDTDTQYF
CDR3nt: TGCGCCAGCAGCTTATCTGCTGGGGACACAGATACGCAGTATTTT